A single TCR beta chain is shown here with its context. The target antigen is unknown. The data were obtained in a study of naive and memory T cell subsets. Study-wide results and limits: TCR transcript changes with activation or differentiation may affect this RNA method.

The library had UMIs added by 3' ligation of an oligonucleotide to TCR cDNA. RNA was extracted from around 2.7 ml of whole blood of healthy adults. Reverse transcription used DNase-treated unsorted total RNA, aiming for roughly 1 to 1,100 ng. Amplification of ligated cDNA took four PCR rounds with SP2 and nested alpha and beta constant primers. Blood and skin TCR RNA was reverse transcribed with alpha and beta constant primers. MiXCR, run by TCRdb on the 5' RACE reads, gives a single entry per CDR3 protein. The sample contains over 50,000 distinct CDR3 sequences, about 8.3% of which appear only once. The CDR3 is 14 residues long. V lost 0 bases, J lost 6 bases, and 9 bases lay in between. The germline gives CDR1 SGDLS, CDR2 YYNGEE.

This clonotype was sampled from a female donor in good health. This rearrangement joins TRBV9 to TRBJ2-2; no clear D gene. This CDR3 is CASSVAGGAGELFF. The CDR3 nucleotides read TGTGCCAGCAGCGTAGCTGGCGGAGCCGGGGAGCTGTTTTTT.